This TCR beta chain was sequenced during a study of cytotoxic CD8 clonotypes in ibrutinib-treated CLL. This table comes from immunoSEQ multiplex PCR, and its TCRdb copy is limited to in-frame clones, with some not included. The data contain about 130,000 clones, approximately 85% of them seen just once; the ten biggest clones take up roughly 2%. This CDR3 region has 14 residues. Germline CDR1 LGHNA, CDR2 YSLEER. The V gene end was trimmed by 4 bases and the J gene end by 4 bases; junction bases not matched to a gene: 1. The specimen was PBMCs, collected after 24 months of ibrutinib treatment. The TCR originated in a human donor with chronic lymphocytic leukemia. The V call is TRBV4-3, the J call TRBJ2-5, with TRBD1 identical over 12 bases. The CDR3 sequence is CASSRDRGPETQYF. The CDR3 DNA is TGCGCCAGCAGCCGGGACAGGGGGCCAGAGACCCAGTACTTC.